The 24 T cell receptor beta chains presented below share a single source sample, sequenced in a study of blood T cell repertoires in COVID-19 (TCRdb year 2020). The library relied on the immunoSEQ multiplex PCR assay. TCRdb carries this immuneACCESS record with in-frame sequences only. Its versions omit some clonotypes, under half of them owing to an unresolved V gene in the studies checked, with the rest unexplained. For this sample there are around 230,000 clones; about nine tenths appear just once. Jointly, the top ten make up around 2.2% of the sample. Sequenced input: peripheral blood. The receptors shown here come from a man aged 30 to 39 who had recovered from COVID-19.

J is TRBJ1-5 and V is TRBV19; 9 bases map to TRBD1. This CDR3 is built from 14 residues. Per germline, CDR1 LNHDA and CDR2 SQIVND (reference sequence). V dropped 4 bases and J dropped 7; count of bases not matched to a gene: 5. CDR3 sequence: CASSSTGGGQPQHF. The CDR3 DNA reads as TGTGCCAGTAGTAGTACAGGGGGCGGGCAGCCCCAGCATTTT. The full variable domain, completed using reference TRBV19 and TRBJ1-5, is DGGITQSPKYLFRKEGQNVTLSCEQNLNHDAMYWYRQDPGQGLRLIYYSQIVNDFQKGDIAEGYSVSREKKESFPLTVTSAQKNPTAFYLCASSSTGGGQPQHFGDGTRLSIL.

V is TRBV19 and J is TRBJ2-2; 10 bases map to TRBD1. CDR1 is LNHDA and CDR2 is SQIVND in the germline V gene (reference sequence). The CDR3 contains 16 residues. V was pared by 4 bases and J by 4 bases, with 6 bases of the junction left unmatched. The CDR3 DNA is TGTGCCAGTAGTACCGGGACAGGGGTGGCCACCGGGGAGCTGTTTTTT. Its translation is CASSTGTGVATGELFF.

The chain employs TRBV10-2 and TRBJ2-1, with 11 bases fitting TRBD2. Germline values: CDR1 WSHSY, CDR2 SAAADI. The V and J ends lost 6 bases and 5 bases, in that order; junction bases with no gene match: 6. This CDR3 region has 15 residues. CDR3 nucleotide sequence: TGCGCCAGCAGGATAGCGGGGGGGAGGAACAATGAGCAGTTCTTC. Its protein product is CASRIAGGRNNEQFF.

The rearrangement joins TRBV6-5 to TRBJ1-4; tentative D call: TRBD1 (6 bases). The CDR3 is 15 residues long. CDR1 is MNHEY and CDR2 is SVGAGI in the germline V gene. Trimming left V 5 bases short and J 2 bases short, with 12 bases between. DNA for the CDR3: TGTGCCAGCAGTCAAACAGGGACGACTAATGAAAAACTGTTTTTT. As protein: CASSQTGTTNEKLFF.

The rearrangement links TRBV19 to TRBJ2-7; weak D call: TRBD2 (6 bases). Germline V gene lookup returns CDR1 LNHDA and CDR2 SQIVND (reference sequence). This CDR3 comprises 14 residues. V was shortened by 2 bases and J by 2 bases, with 10 bases between the two germline ends. The CDR3 DNA follows: TGTGCCAGTAGTATAATGGAGGGGCCCTACGAGCAGTACTTC. It specifies CASSIMEGPYEQYF.

The rearrangement links TRBV4-1 to TRBJ1-1; D might be TRBD1 (5 bases). Germline V gene data show CDR1 as MGHRA and CDR2 as YSYEKL. V lost 4 bases and J lost 5, with 17 bases in between. The CDR3 totals 15 residues. CDR3 region: CASSPSPGGGTEAFF. CDR3 nucleotides: TGCGCCAGCAGCCCATCGCCCGGGGGGGGAACTGAAGCTTTCTTT.

V usage is TRBV7-2 and J usage is TRBJ1-1; D call uncertain. The CDR3 runs 16 residues. The germline V gene has CDR1 SGHTA and CDR2 FQGNSA. Trimming cost V 4 bases and J 4 bases, with 19 bases left between them. The CDR3 bases are TGTGCCAGCAGCTCAAAATACGTATCACACCGCACTGAAGCTTTCTTT. Its protein product is CASSSKYVSHRTEAFF.

V usage is TRBV4-3 and J usage is TRBJ2-2, with TRBD2 identical over 11 bases. Germline lookup yields CDR1 LGHNA and CDR2 YSLEER. This CDR3 has 16 amino acids. J was trimmed by 4 bases and V by 4 bases; bases with no gene match: 5. The CDR3 DNA is TGCGCCAGCAGCCCTGGACTAGCGGGCACCACCGGGGAGCTGTTTTTT. Amino acids: CASSPGLAGTTGELFF.

The CDR3 sequence: CASGDTLNTGELFF. CDR3 in DNA: TGTGCCAGCGGCGACACCCTAAACACCGGGGAGCTGTTTTTT. V gene TRBV2 combines with J gene TRBJ2-2; no reliable D call. Germline V gene lookup returns CDR1 SNHLY and CDR2 FYNNEI. Trimming stripped 8 bases from V and 2 bases from J, with 12 bases between. The CDR3 length is 14 residues.

The J gene is TRBJ2-3, the V gene TRBV7-2, with 9 bases lining up with TRBD2. The J segment lost 5 bases and the V segment lost 5 bases, leaving 8 bases of the junction unmatched. Germline values: CDR1 SGHTA, CDR2 FQGNSA. This CDR3 is built from 15 residues. This CDR3 reads CASSLGGLARDTQYF. CDR3 coding DNA: TGTGCCAGCAGCCTAGGGGGACTAGCCCGAGATACGCAGTATTTT.

The chain employs TRBV7-2 and TRBJ2-3, with a tentative D call TRBD2 (6 bases). CDR1 is SGHTA, CDR2 FQGNSA, per germline. V shed 5 bases and J shed 0 bases, with 9 bases lying between them. The CDR3 is 14 residues long. The CDR3 DNA reads as TGTGCCAGCAGCCCGGGACTCAGCACAGATACGCAGTATTTT. Its translation is CASSPGLSTDTQYF.

The chain recombines TRBV29-1 with TRBJ1-1; TRBD1 agrees at 9 bases. Germline loops: CDR1 SQVTM, CDR2 ANQGSEA. The CDR3 is 13 amino acids. Trimming took 4 bases from V and 5 from J; bases not matched to a gene: 5. This CDR3 reads CSVGGQGATEAFF. The CDR3 DNA is TGCAGCGTTGGGGGACAGGGAGCGACTGAAGCTTTCTTT.

V and J are TRBV9 and TRBJ2-5; perhaps TRBD2 as D (6 bases). The V end was cut by 5 bases, the J end by 7 bases, with 18 bases between. The germline V gene has CDR1 SGDLS and CDR2 YYNGEE. The CDR3 spans 14 residues. CDR3 nucleotides: TGTGCCAGCAGTAGGGACTTCGGGGGAGGGACCCAGTACTTC. Translated: CASSRDFGGGTQYF.

The J gene is TRBJ1-1, the V gene TRBV5-5; unclear D gene. This CDR3 spans 14 amino acids. The germline CDR1 and CDR2 sequences are SGHKS and YYEKEE (reference sequence). The germline V and J ends were trimmed by 4 bases and 1 base, with 11 bases remaining between them. The CDR3 here is CASSPSPGNTEAFF. DNA of the CDR3: TGTGCCAGCAGCCCAAGTCCCGGGAACACTGAAGCTTTCTTT.

The chain links TRBV9 to TRBJ2-5, with D tentatively TRBD1 (5 bases). The germline CDR1 and CDR2 sequences are SGDLS and YYNGEE. V was cut by 3 bases and J by 1 base, with 10 bases left in between. CDR3 length equals 14 residues. As DNA, the CDR3 is TGTGCCAGCAGCGCTGCAGGGTTCCAAGAGACCCAGTACTTC. Translated: CASSAAGFQETQYF.

The chain links TRBV12-5 to TRBJ1-2; 7 nucleotides align to TRBD1. The V and J ends lost 4 bases and 8 bases, in that order; junction bases with no gene match: 4. This CDR3 contains 12 residues. Germline V gene sequence: CDR1 LGHNT, CDR2 FRNRAP. In DNA, the CDR3 is TGTGCTAGTGGTTCCGACAGGGTAGGCTACACCTTC. Translating it yields CASGSDRVGYTF.

The chain links TRBV29-1 to TRBJ2-7; a possible D gene is TRBD1 (5 bases). The CDR3 is 13 residues long. CDR1 is SQVTM and CDR2 is ANQGSEA in the germline V gene. Trimming stripped 0 bases from V and 7 bases from J, with 13 bases between. The DNA for the CDR3 is TGCAGCGTTGAAGATTGGTCAGGGCAAGAGCAGTACTTC. This sequence encodes CSVEDWSGQEQYF.

The chain combines TRBV5-1 with TRBJ1-5; 7 positions match TRBD1. The V gene's germline CDR1 is SGHRS and CDR2 YFSETQ. The junction had 5 bases not matched to a gene; V was cut back by 4 bases and J by 4 bases. This CDR3 region has 14 residues. The CDR3 region is CASSAGTANQPQHF. CDR3 bases: TGCGCCAGCAGCGCCGGGACAGCTAATCAGCCCCAGCATTTT.

This clone was recorded at least ten times. The genes are TRBV16 and TRBJ1-5; D gene uncertain. The CDR3 consists of 15 residues. Germline V gives CDR1 KGHSY, CDR2 FQNENV. V shed 0 bases and J shed 1 base, with 7 bases lying between them. The CDR3: CASSQSRLSNQPQHF. In DNA form, the CDR3 reads TGTGCCAGCAGCCAATCTAGACTGAGCAATCAGCCCCAGCATTTT. The entire variable domain, with the rest obtained from reference TRBV16 and TRBJ1-5, is as follows: GEEVAQTPKHLVRGEGQKAKLYCAPIKGHSYVFWYQQVLKNEFKFLISFQNENVFDETGMPKERFSAKCLPNSPCSLEIQATKLEDSAVYFCASSQSRLSNQPQHFGDGTRLSIL.

The V call is TRBV6-5, the J call TRBJ1-2; D is ambiguous. Trimming stripped 1 base from V and 10 bases from J, with 13 bases between. The germline V gene encodes CDR1 MNHEY and CDR2 SVGAGI. The CDR3 runs 13 residues. CDR3 region: CASSYLDTWVYTF. CDR3 nucleotides: TGTGCCAGCAGTTACTTAGACACGTGGGTCTACACCTTC.

The rearrangement joins TRBV12-5 to TRBJ2-5; D gene ambiguous. CDR1 LGHNT and CDR2 FRNRAP come from the germline V gene. With 4 bases removed from V and 4 bases from J, the gap between germline ends came to 13 bases. The CDR3 runs 14 residues. This CDR3 reads CASGSPSTGETQYF. CDR3 in DNA: TGTGCTAGTGGTTCCCCCTCGACGGGAGAGACCCAGTACTTC.

The gene calls are TRBV19 and TRBJ1-1, with D possibly TRBD1 on 6 matching bases. The CDR3 length is 12 residues. Trimming cost V 5 bases and J 7 bases, with 11 bases left between them. CDR1 and CDR2 (germline): LNHDA, SQIVND (reference sequence). Here the CDR3 DNA reads TGTGCCAGTAGTGTAAGACAGGATGAAGCTTTCTTT. It is translated as CASSVRQDEAFF.

J is TRBJ1-2 and V is TRBV7-8; 8 bases line up with TRBD1. V gave up 4 bases and J gave up 0 bases; unmatched junction bases: 4. The CDR3 contains 15 residues. CDR1 is SGHVS and CDR2 is FQNEAQ in the germline V gene. The CDR3 coding sequence is TGTGCCAGCAGCTGGACAGGGTCGTCTAACTATGGCTACACCTTC. This translates into CASSWTGSSNYGYTF.

J is TRBJ1-2 and V is TRBV4-2; TRBD1 might be the D (5 bases). Trimming removed 8 bases at V and 1 base at J, with 17 bases between. Germline loops: CDR1 LGHNA, CDR2 YNFKEQ. This CDR3 has 15 amino acids. The CDR3 sequence is CASSTQGSYNYGYTF. CDR3 bases: TGTGCCAGCTCTACGCAGGGATCTTATAACTATGGCTACACCTTC.